Described below is a single T cell receptor (beta chain) sequence and its context. Antigen: not known. This specimen belongs to a study of T cells in Graves' hyperthyroidism and ophthalmopathy. Whole-study results and caveats: Clonotypes that were expanded in thyroid above 0.001 mostly appeared in blood too. Before onset, ophthalmopathy was predicted by the model a median 6.5 months earlier. Through a model of 13 V-J features, ophthalmopathy was separated from stable hyperthyroidism.

It was uncontrolled infection, other autoimmune disease, pregnancy or lactation that excluded patients. RNA transcripts gave rise to amplified TCR beta CDR3 regions. The HTBI primer set was used in a first-round RT-PCR of the TCR CDR3. MiXCR, applied by TCRdb to the multiplex PCR reads, yields one record per CDR3 protein. This table holds some 50,000 distinct CDR3 sequences, around half found once. Sequenced input: blood. This receptor was identified in a woman between 45 and 60 years old with Graves' ophthalmopathy.

CDR3 amino acids: CASRTLGGTETQYF. CDR3 coding DNA: TGTGCCAGCAGAACCCTGGGGGGGACGGAGACCCAGTACTTC. The V gene is TRBV9, the J gene TRBJ2-5; 7 bases agree with TRBD2. The V and J ends lost 5 bases and 5 bases, in that order; junction bases with no gene match: 9. Germline assignment: CDR1 SGDLS and CDR2 YYNGEE. There are 14 residues in the CDR3.